Listed below are T cell receptor beta chains from one sample, sequenced in a study of T cell repertoires in cytomegalovirus infection. TCRdb passed the reads through MiXCR, listing each CDR3 protein once. The sample shows hundreds of thousands of distinct CDR3 sequences, about a third of them seen only once. The sample taken for sequencing was PBMCs. The receptors originated from a human donor in good health (CMV status not recorded). Some clones in this sample may be carry-over from other donors' samples. Both conserved end residues are part of each CDR3. Each record gives: clone size, V gene, J gene, D gene, CDR3 protein, CDR3 DNA. D genes are given only for firm matches. Rows may omit the clone size; those that give it use once, few, many or a size class.

few	TRBV7-8	TRBJ2-1	-	CASSLRPGVGNEQFF	TGTGCCAGCAGCTTACGCCCGGGAGTGGGCAATGAGCAGTTCTTC
few	TRBV7-4	TRBJ2-1	-	CASILGQGLHNEQFF	-
many	TRBV7-2	TRBJ1-5	TRBD1	CASSLAGTGGFNQPQHF	TGTGCCAGCAGCTTAGCTGGGACAGGGGGATTCAATCAGCCCCAGCATTTT
once	TRBV19	TRBJ2-1	-	CASRSTGLAYNEQFF	TGTGCCAGTAGGTCGACAGGTTTGGCTTACAATGAGCAGTTCTTC
few	TRBV10-3	TRBJ2-7	TRBD1	CAISESIGTGYNYEQYF	TGTGCCATCAGTGAGTCGATTGGGACAGGGTATAACTACGAGCAGTACTTC
-	TRBV7-9	TRBJ2-1	TRBD2	CASTLGGGSSYNEQFF	TGTGCCAGCACCCTAGGTGGCGGGAGCTCCTACAATGAGCAGTTCTTC
-	TRBV12-3/TRBV12-4	TRBJ2-7	-	CASTSGQATYEQYF	TGTGCCAGCACCAGTGGGCAGGCTACCTACGAGCAGTACTTC
many	TRBV7-2	TRBJ2-7	TRBD2	CASSTGTSGIPYEQYF	TGTGCCAGCAGCACAGGGACTAGCGGGATCCCCTACGAGCAGTACTTC
-	TRBV20-1	TRBJ2-3	-	CSAEDARGGASDTQYF	TGCAGTGCCGAAGATGCTAGGGGGGGGGCTTCAGATACGCAGTATTTT
-	TRBV12-3/TRBV12-4	TRBJ2-5	-	CASKGGSQETQYF	TGTGCCAGCAAAGGAGGGAGTCAAGAGACCCAGTACTTC
few	TRBV28	TRBJ1-2	-	CASKAWGSGDYGYTF	TGTGCCAGCAAGGCTTGGGGCTCAGGGGACTATGGCTACACCTTC
few	TRBV4-2	TRBJ1-2	TRBD1	CASSLPRQPGGRAYGYTF	TGTGCCAGCAGCTTACCAAGGCAACCAGGGGGCCGAGCCTATGGCTACACCTTC
-	TRBV28	TRBJ2-1	TRBD2	CASSFGLADNEQFF	TGTGCCAGCAGTTTCGGACTAGCGGACAATGAGCAGTTCTTC
-	TRBV19	TRBJ1-1	TRBD1	CARTGQPNTEAFF	TGTGCCAGAACGGGACAGCCGAACACTGAAGCTTTCTTT
many	TRBV7-8	TRBJ2-1	-	CASSLLLAATPSSYNEQFF	TGTGCCAGCAGCTTACTACTAGCAGCCACCCCGAGCTCCTACAATGAGCAGTTCTTC
few	TRBV28	TRBJ2-1	-	CASSSASRSTAEQFF	TGTGCCAGCAGTTCCGCTAGCAGATCCACGGCTGAGCAGTTCTTC
few	TRBV28	TRBJ2-7	TRBD1	CASSLGPGQGEEQYF	TGTGCCAGCAGTTTGGGCCCGGGACAGGGAGAGGAGCAGTACTTC
-	TRBV20-1	TRBJ1-6	TRBD1	CSAYPTGGVSGPLHF	TGCAGTGCTTACCCTACAGGGGGCGTATCTGGACCCCTCCACTTT
-	TRBV28	TRBJ2-7	TRBD1	CASSLPPGQGLYEQYF	TGTGCCAGCAGTTTACCTCCGGGACAGGGCCTCTACGAGCAGTACTTC
few	TRBV7-9	TRBJ1-5	TRBD1	CASSLRTGLIHQPQHF	TGTGCCAGCAGCTTGAGGACAGGCCTGATCCATCAGCCCCAGCATTTT
few	TRBV4-2	TRBJ1-1	-	CASSQEGRENTEAFF	TGTGCCAGCAGCCAAGAAGGCAGGGAGAACACTGAAGCTTTCTTT
-	TRBV5-6	TRBJ2-1	TRBD1	CASSVDRGNEQFF	TGTGCCAGCAGCGTCGACAGGGGGAACGAGCAGTTCTTC
few	TRBV28	TRBJ1-1	-	CASSSFMADRVLFMNTEAFF	TGTGCCAGCAGTTCATTTATGGCCGACCGGGTCCTGTTTATGAACACTGAAGCTTTCTTT
few	TRBV2	TRBJ2-1	-	CASTLDSSNEQFF	TGTGCCAGCACCCTGGACAGCAGTAATGAGCAGTTCTTC
-	TRBV12-3/TRBV12-4	TRBJ1-5	-	CASRAREAAGQPQHF	TGTGCCAGCAGGGCCAGGGAGGCAGCGGGACAGCCCCAGCATTTT
many	TRBV7-2	TRBJ2-7	TRBD1	CASSVYGTGLGSEQYF	TGTGCCAGCAGCGTATACGGGACAGGGTTGGGGTCGGAGCAGTACTTC
-	TRBV5-1	TRBJ1-1	-	CASSLAPKNTEAFF	TGCGCCAGCAGCTTAGCACCGAAAAACACTGAAGCTTTCTTT
-	TRBV18	TRBJ1-4	-	CASSLVGDEKLFF	TGTGCCAGCTCACTGGTCGGGGATGAAAAACTGTTTTTT
-	TRBV20-1	TRBJ1-2	TRBD1	CSASFGQDLYGYTF	TGCAGTGCTAGTTTCGGACAGGACTTGTATGGCTACACCTTC
-	TRBV2	TRBJ1-6	-	CASSDGYSPLHF	TGTGCCAGCAGTGATGGTTATTCACCCCTCCACTTT
-	TRBV19	TRBJ1-4	-	CASIVQRHGAEKLFF	TGTGCCAGTATTGTCCAAAGACATGGGGCTGAAAAACTGTTTTTT
few	TRBV7-9	TRBJ2-5	TRBD1	CASRPTGGETQYF	TGTGCCAGCAGGCCTACAGGGGGAGAGACCCAGTACTTC
few	TRBV19	TRBJ2-3	-	CASSTAGLGYSITDTQYF	TGTGCCAGTAGTACCGCCGGTCTCGGCTACTCGATCACAGATACGCAGTATTTT
few	TRBV10-3	TRBJ2-3	-	CAISEPGEDTDTQYF	TGTGCCATCAGTGAACCGGGGGAGGACACAGATACGCAGTATTTT
many	TRBV7-8	TRBJ1-5	TRBD1	CASSLRTGLYSNQPQHF	TGTGCCAGCAGCTTACGGACAGGGCTCTATAGCAATCAGCCCCAGCATTTT
-	TRBV6-1	TRBJ2-5	TRBD1	CASSDAGTGRFLYF	TGTGCCAGCAGTGACGCTGGGACAGGGAGGTTCCTGTACTTC
-	TRBV7-9	TRBJ1-1	TRBD1	CASSPRTGANTEALF	TGTGCCAGCAGCCCTCGGACAGGGGCAAACACTGAAGCTTTATTT
-	TRBV7-2	TRBJ1-6	-	CASSLHSSLLGGSYNSPLHF	TGTGCCAGCAGCTTACATAGTAGTTTACTGGGAGGGTCCTATAATTCACCCCTCCACTTT
once	TRBV19	TRBJ1-5	TRBD1	CASSERTGYSNQPQHF	TGTGCCAGTAGTGAACGGACAGGTTATAGCAATCAGCCCCAGCATTTT
-	TRBV7-2	TRBJ2-1	-	CASSYNLRLLLGRGSYNEQFF	TGTGCCAGCAGCTACAACCTTAGGTTACTCCTGGGCCGGGGCTCCTACAATGAGCAGTTCTTC
few	TRBV27	TRBJ1-1	-	CASRIPSPGAEAFF	TGTGCCAGCAGGATACCTAGTCCCGGCGCTGAAGCTTTCTTT
few	TRBV20-1	TRBJ1-3	TRBD1	CSASRGQPSSGNTIYF	TGCAGTGCTAGTAGGGGACAGCCGAGCTCTGGAAACACCATATATTTT
-	TRBV29-1	TRBJ2-4	-	CSVDIGGAKNIQYF	TGCAGCGTTGATATTGGAGGGGCCAAAAACATTCAGTACTTC
few	TRBV28	TRBJ1-3	-	CASSITGLLPSGNTIYF	TGTGCCAGCAGTATAACGGGACTCCTACCCTCTGGAAACACCATATATTTT
-	TRBV28	TRBJ2-1	-	CASSSTASSYNEQFF	TGTGCCAGCAGTTCGACGGCCAGCTCCTACAATGAGCAGTTCTTC
-	TRBV19	TRBJ2-3	TRBD1	CASSMTGVRDTQYF	TGTGCCAGTAGTATGACAGGGGTGAGAGATACGCAGTATTTT
-	TRBV7-8	TRBJ1-6	TRBD1	CASSLDFPGGDGSPLHF	TGTGCCAGCAGCTTAGATTTCCCAGGGGGGGACGGTTCACCCCTCCACTTT
few	TRBV28	TRBJ1-2	TRBD1	CASSTTGVEGYTF	TGTGCCAGCAGCACGACAGGGGTGGAGGGCTACACCTTC
few	TRBV2	TRBJ1-2	-	CASSEGTYNYGYTF	TGTGCCAGCAGTGAAGGGACTTATAACTATGGCTACACCTTC
-	TRBV10-1	TRBJ1-4	-	CASSEGRNNEKMFF	TGCGCCAGCAGTGAAGGCAGGAATAATGAAAAAATGTTTTTT
-	TRBV19	TRBJ1-5	TRBD1	CASSMLRQGTNQPQHF	TGTGCCAGTAGTATGCTGAGACAGGGAACAAATCAGCCCCAGCATTTT
-	TRBV7-6	TRBJ1-1	TRBD1	CASSQDRGITEAFF	TGTGCTAGCAGCCAAGACAGGGGTATCACTGAAGCTTTCTTT
-	TRBV5-3	TRBJ1-5	-	CASSFSPGKGNQPQHF	TGTGCCAGCAGCTTCAGCCCCGGGAAGGGCAATCAGCCCCAGCATTTT
-	TRBV12-3/TRBV12-4	TRBJ2-1	-	CASSPLTGAGANEQFF	TGTGCCAGCAGTCCCCTCACAGGGGCGGGGGCCAATGAGCAGTTCTTC
-	TRBV10-3	TRBJ2-1	-	CAISAGDEQFF	TGTGCCATCAGCGCAGGGGATGAGCAGTTCTTC
-	TRBV28	TRBJ1-1	TRBD1	CASSSPKTGGAFF	TGTGCCAGCAGTTCCCCAAAGACAGGGGGAGCTTTCTTT
once	TRBV7-3	TRBJ1-1	-	CASSLLPGALNTEAFF	TGTGCCAGCAGCTTATTGCCGGGGGCCTTGAACACTGAAGCTTTCTTT
-	TRBV27	TRBJ1-5	-	CASSGRSGQPQHF	TGTGCCAGCAGTGGGAGGTCCGGGCAGCCCCAGCATTTT
-	TRBV4-1	TRBJ1-1	-	CASSQDRGAGGFTEAFF	TGCGCCAGCAGCCAAGATCGGGGGGCAGGTGGATTCACTGAAGCTTTCTTT
-	TRBV6-1	TRBJ1-4	TRBD1	CASRTGDEKLFF	TGTGCCAGCAGGACAGGGGATGAAAAACTGTTTTTT